One and the same sample provided the 22 T cell receptor beta chains below, sequenced in a study of PD-L1 blockade in urothelial cancer. Time point here: pretreatment peripheral blood. Libraries were prepared by immunoSEQ multiplex PCR; TCRdb keeps only in-frame clonotypes and omits some of them. The sample consists of roughly 63,000 clones, roughly 76% of them appearing once. This sample comprised PBMCs, obtained around atezolizumab (anti-PD-L1) treatment. The source of these receptors is a man aged 70-80 years with urothelial cancer.

This chain uses TRBV6-5 with TRBJ2-3; 9 bases are shared with TRBD1. V lost 2 bases and J lost 6; bases outside the gene matches: 6. CDR1 is MNHEY, CDR2 SVGAGI, per germline. The CDR3 is made up of 15 amino acids. The CDR3 DNA follows: TGTGCCAGCAGTTACGCCCGACAGGGGGGGGATACGCAGTATTTT. Protein sequence: CASSYARQGGDTQYF.

This chain links TRBV5-1 with TRBJ2-4; 7 bases agree with TRBD2. Germline V gene sequence: CDR1 SGHRS, CDR2 YFSETQ. J gave up 4 bases and V 4 bases, and 11 bases lay outside the gene matches. The CDR3 extends over 16 amino acids. CDR3 DNA sequence: TGCGCCAGCAGCGTGACCCATCTAGCGGTTAAAAACATTCAGTACTTC. It yields the protein CASSVTHLAVKNIQYF.

The gene calls are TRBV5-4 and TRBJ2-1, with TRBD2 matching 11 bases. V was clipped by 2 bases and J by 10 bases; unmatched bases: 11. This CDR3 is 16 amino acids long. Germline lookup yields CDR1 SGHNT and CDR2 YYREEE (reference sequence). The CDR3 is CASSFSGGALFREQFF. In DNA, the CDR3 is TGTGCCAGCAGCTTTAGCGGGGGGGCCCTTTTTCGCGAGCAGTTCTTC.

The chain carries TRBV10-1 and TRBJ1-2; D may be TRBD1 (6 bases). The germline CDR1 and CDR2 sequences are WNHNN and SYGVQD (reference sequence). This CDR3 comprises 13 residues. The ends were cut back, 10 bases at V and 1 base at J, with 13 bases in the middle. CDR3 region: CAMPDRHNYGYTF. CDR3 coding DNA: TGCGCCATGCCCGACAGGCATAACTATGGCTACACCTTC.

Comment on this clone: The sample carries other DNA sequences with the same CDR3. The chain employs TRBV5-1 and TRBJ2-3; a possible D gene is TRBD2 (6 bases). Germline V gives CDR1 SGHRS, CDR2 YFSETQ. This CDR3 has 12 residues. The V gene lost 2 bases and the J gene lost 5 bases, with 6 bases spanning the gap. CDR3 DNA: TGCGCCAGCAGCTTAGCGGGAGATACGCAGTATTTT. As protein: CASSLAGDTQYF.

The chain is built from TRBV5-1 and TRBJ2-5; TRBD1 is a possible D gene (6 bases). This CDR3 has 14 residues. The germline V and J ends were trimmed by 3 bases and 3 bases, with 12 bases remaining between them. Germline CDR1 reads SGHRS; CDR2 reads YFSETQ. The CDR3 is CASSSGQKEETQYF. The CDR3 DNA is TGCGCCAGCAGCTCCGGACAGAAGGAAGAGACCCAGTACTTC.

This rearrangement joins TRBV5-1 to TRBJ2-1, with no clear D. V was pared by 0 bases and J by 10 bases, with 5 bases between. The CDR3 runs to 11 residues. Germline V gives CDR1 SGHRS, CDR2 YFSETQ. The CDR3 here is CASSLDLEQFF. The CDR3 DNA follows: TGCGCCAGCAGCTTGGACCTAGAGCAGTTCTTC.

The chain links TRBV14 to TRBJ2-7, with TRBD2 matching 7 bases. The V gene's germline CDR1 is SGHDN and CDR2 FVKESK. The CDR3 consists of 14 residues. With 4 bases clipped from V and 6 bases from J, the junction kept 9 bases outside the gene matches. CDR3 in amino acids: CASSPFSGGGEQYF. For the CDR3, the DNA is TGTGCCAGCAGCCCCTTTTCGGGAGGAGGCGAGCAGTACTTC.

The chain has TRBV27 and TRBJ2-3, with D uncertain. CDR3 length: 14 amino acids. Germline V gene sequence: CDR1 MNHEY, CDR2 SMNVEV (reference sequence). Trimming stripped 3 bases from V and 5 bases from J, with 12 bases between. The CDR3 sequence: CASSLTPPIDTQYF. The CDR3 DNA reads as TGTGCCAGCAGTTTGACACCGCCCATAGATACGCAGTATTTT.

The V gene is TRBV6-5, the J gene TRBJ1-1, with D hard to call. CDR1 and CDR2 (germline): MNHEY, SVGAGI. Trimming cost V 6 bases and J 1 base, with 6 bases left between them. CDR3 length equals 12 residues. The CDR3 region is CASRARNTEAFF. The CDR3 bases are TGTGCCAGCAGGGCTCGGAACACTGAAGCTTTCTTT.

V is TRBV30 and J is TRBJ2-3; D may be TRBD2 (6 bases). CDR1 and CDR2 from the germline V gene are GTSNPN and SVGIG (reference sequence). V lost 0 bases and J 3 bases, leaving 10 bases between the germline ends. CDR3 length: 14 residues. The CDR3, as DNA: TGTGCCTGGAGTGTTGGAGGGAGTACAGATACGCAGTATTTT. Translating it yields CAWSVGGSTDTQYF. The complete variable domain, with remaining parts taken from reference TRBV30 and TRBJ2-3, reads SQTIHQWPATLVQPVGSPLSLECTVEGTSNPNLYWYRQAAGRGLQLLFYSVGIGQISSEVPQNLSASRPQDRQFILSSKKLLLSDSGFYLCAWSVGGSTDTQYFGPGTRLTVL.

The V and J genes are TRBV6-1 and TRBJ1-5; TRBD1 aligns across 8 bases. Germline V gene data show CDR1 as MNHNS and CDR2 as SASEGT. With 2 bases clipped from V and 1 base from J, the junction kept 1 base outside the gene matches. CDR3 length: 15 amino acids. For the CDR3, the DNA is TGTGCCAGCAGTGAACAGGGGGCAAGCAATCAGCCCCAGCATTTT. Amino acid sequence: CASSEQGASNQPQHF.

This clone occurred once. The gene calls are TRBV19 and TRBJ1-6; possible D gene TRBD1, 6 bases. V was shortened by 4 bases and J by 6 bases, with 13 bases between the two germline ends. Germline V gene sequence: CDR1 LNHDA, CDR2 SQIVND (reference sequence). The CDR3 is 15 amino acids. The CDR3 protein is CASSNSGVFNSPLHF. CDR3 sequence (DNA): TGTGCCAGTAGTAACTCAGGGGTTTTTAATTCACCCCTCCACTTT. Combining the CDR3 with reference TRBV19 and TRBJ1-6 gives the whole variable domain DGGITQSPKYLFRKEGQNVTLSCEQNLNHDAMYWYRQDPGQGLRLIYYSQIVNDFQKGDIAEGYSVSREKKESFPLTVTSAQKNPTAFYLCASSNSGVFNSPLHFGNGTRLTVT.

V usage is TRBV5-1 and J usage is TRBJ2-1; 13 bases are shared with TRBD2. With V trimmed by 5 bases and J by 8 bases, 7 bases remained unmatched. The CDR3 runs to 15 residues. Looked up from germline, CDR1 is SGHRS and CDR2 is YFSETQ. The CDR3 region has the DNA TGCGCCAGCAGAACACTAGCGGGAGGGCCTCATGAGCAGTTCTTC. Amino acid sequence: CASRTLAGGPHEQFF.

This rearrangement joins TRBV11-3 to TRBJ2-3, with a tentative D call TRBD2 (6 bases). In germline, CDR1 is SGHNT, CDR2 YENEEA. With 7 bases removed from V and 1 base from J, the gap between germline ends came to 15 bases. The CDR3 is 15 amino acids. CDR3 residues: CASTSGRDRTDTQYF. The CDR3 DNA is TGTGCCAGCACCTCCGGGCGGGACCGCACAGATACGCAGTATTTT.

The sample holds one count of this clone. The chain couples TRBV9 to TRBJ2-7, with 10 bases fitting TRBD1. This CDR3 comprises 15 residues. Losses at the gene ends were 4 bases for V and 1 base for J; bases not matched to a gene: 5. In germline, CDR1 is SGDLS, CDR2 YYNGEE. CDR3 amino acids: CASSFGTGDSYEQYF. The DNA of the CDR3 is TGTGCCAGCAGCTTCGGGACAGGGGATTCCTACGAGCAGTACTTC.

This chain uses TRBV27 with TRBJ1-1, with D possibly being TRBD1 (5 bases). The CDR3 runs to 14 residues. Germline CDR1 and CDR2: MNHEY and SMNVEV (reference sequence). V gave up 5 bases and J gave up 5 bases, with 15 bases separating them. CDR3 coding DNA: TGTGCCAGCAGTCCCCCAGGGCGAGGAACTGAAGCTTTCTTT. This gives the protein CASSPPGRGTEAFF.

The chain couples TRBV2 to TRBJ2-5, with 13 nucleotides matching TRBD2. Germline lookup yields CDR1 SNHLY and CDR2 FYNNEI. CDR3 length equals 16 residues. V dropped 5 bases and J dropped 4; count of bases not matched to a gene: 7. The DNA for the CDR3 is TGTGCCAGCAGTACCATGGGACTAGCGGGAAGAGAGACCCAGTACTTC. It encodes CASSTMGLAGRETQYF.

This clone was seen a few times. The chain couples TRBV7-2 to TRBJ2-7; 9 bases match TRBD2. V was clipped by 5 bases and J by 3 bases; unmatched bases: 8. This CDR3 is 15 amino acids long. Germline assignment: CDR1 SGHTA and CDR2 FQGNSA. The CDR3 coding sequence is TGTGCCAGCAGCGAGGGACTAGCCGTGGACTACGAGCAGTACTTC. It yields the protein CASSEGLAVDYEQYF.

CDR3: CASGDRALGYTF. DNA for the CDR3: TGTGCCAGCGGGGACAGGGCTCTCGGCTACACCTTC. The chain links TRBV9 to TRBJ1-2, with 9 positions matching TRBD1. The CDR3 is 12 amino acids. CDR1 and CDR2 (germline): SGDLS, YYNGEE. J was trimmed by 8 bases and V by 7 bases; bases with no gene match: 6.

The chain has TRBV7-9 and TRBJ2-7; weak D call: TRBD2 (5 bases). Looked up from germline, CDR1 is SEHNR and CDR2 is FQNEAQ (reference sequence). This CDR3 comprises 18 residues. Trimming took 2 bases from V and 0 from J, leaving 20 bases between them. The CDR3 DNA reads TGTGCCAGCAGCTTATCTGGTTTGGGAGCGAGAAGCTCCTACGAGCAGTACTTC. As protein: CASSLSGLGARSSYEQYF.

About this clone: The sample contains more than one DNA sequence encoding this CDR3. The genes are TRBV7-9 and TRBJ2-7, with 9 bases matching TRBD1. The CDR3 has 16 amino acids. The junction had 8 bases not matched to a gene; V was cut back by 1 base and J by 4 bases. Germline assignment: CDR1 SEHNR and CDR2 FQNEAQ (reference sequence). In DNA form, the CDR3 reads TGTGCCAGCAGCTTAGTCTCGGGACAGGGCCCTTACGAGCAGTACTTC. Its protein is CASSLVSGQGPYEQYF.